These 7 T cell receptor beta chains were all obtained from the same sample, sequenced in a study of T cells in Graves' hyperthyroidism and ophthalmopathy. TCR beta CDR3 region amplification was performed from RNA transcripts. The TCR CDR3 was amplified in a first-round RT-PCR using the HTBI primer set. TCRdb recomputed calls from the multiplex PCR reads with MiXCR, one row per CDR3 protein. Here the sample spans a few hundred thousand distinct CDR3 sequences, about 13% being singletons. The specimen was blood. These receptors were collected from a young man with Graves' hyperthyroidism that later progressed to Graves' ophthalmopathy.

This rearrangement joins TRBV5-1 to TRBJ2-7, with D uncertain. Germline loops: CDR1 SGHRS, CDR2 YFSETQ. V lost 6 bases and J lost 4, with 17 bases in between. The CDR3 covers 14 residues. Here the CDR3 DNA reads TGCGCCAGCACCTACTCCGCCGCAAGTTACGAGCAGTACTTC. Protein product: CASTYSAASYEQYF.

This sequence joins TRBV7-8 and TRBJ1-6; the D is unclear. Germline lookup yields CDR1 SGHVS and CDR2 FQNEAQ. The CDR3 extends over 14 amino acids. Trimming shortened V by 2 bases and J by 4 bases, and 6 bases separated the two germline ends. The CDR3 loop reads CASSLTLYNSPLHF. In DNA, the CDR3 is TGTGCCAGCAGCTTAACTCTATATAATTCACCCCTCCACTTT.

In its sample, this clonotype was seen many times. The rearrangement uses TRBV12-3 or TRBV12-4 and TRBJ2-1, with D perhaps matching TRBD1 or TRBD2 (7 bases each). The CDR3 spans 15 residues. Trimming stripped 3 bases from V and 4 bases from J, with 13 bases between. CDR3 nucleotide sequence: TGTGCCAGCAGTTTCAGGGGGGGGGGATACAATGAGCAGTTCTTC. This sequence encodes CASSFRGGGYNEQFF.

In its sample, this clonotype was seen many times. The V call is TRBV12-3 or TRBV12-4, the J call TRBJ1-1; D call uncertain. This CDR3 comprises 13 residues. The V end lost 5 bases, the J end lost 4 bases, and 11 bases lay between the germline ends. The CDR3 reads CASSLTSGTEAFF. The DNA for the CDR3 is TGTGCCAGCAGTCTAACCAGCGGCACTGAAGCTTTCTTT.

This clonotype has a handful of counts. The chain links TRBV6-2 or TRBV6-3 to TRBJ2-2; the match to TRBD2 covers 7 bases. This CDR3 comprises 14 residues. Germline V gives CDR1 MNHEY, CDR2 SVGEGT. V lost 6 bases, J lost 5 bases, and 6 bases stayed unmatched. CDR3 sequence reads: CASRASGRTGELFF. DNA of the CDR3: TGTGCCAGCAGGGCTAGCGGTAGGACCGGGGAGCTGTTTTTT.

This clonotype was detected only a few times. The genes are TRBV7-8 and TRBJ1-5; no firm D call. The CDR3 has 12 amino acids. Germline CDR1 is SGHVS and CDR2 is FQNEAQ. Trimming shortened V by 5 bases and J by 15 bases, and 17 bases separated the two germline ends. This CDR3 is CASSPATDTWHF. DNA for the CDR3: TGTGCCAGCAGCCCCGCGACGGATACGTGGCATTTT.

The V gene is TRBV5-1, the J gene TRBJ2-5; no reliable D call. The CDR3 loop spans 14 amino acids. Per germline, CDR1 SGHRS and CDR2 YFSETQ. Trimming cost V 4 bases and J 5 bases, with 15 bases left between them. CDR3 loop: CASSNGHLGETQYF. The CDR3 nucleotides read TGCGCCAGCAGCAACGGGCACCTGGGGGAGACCCAGTACTTC.